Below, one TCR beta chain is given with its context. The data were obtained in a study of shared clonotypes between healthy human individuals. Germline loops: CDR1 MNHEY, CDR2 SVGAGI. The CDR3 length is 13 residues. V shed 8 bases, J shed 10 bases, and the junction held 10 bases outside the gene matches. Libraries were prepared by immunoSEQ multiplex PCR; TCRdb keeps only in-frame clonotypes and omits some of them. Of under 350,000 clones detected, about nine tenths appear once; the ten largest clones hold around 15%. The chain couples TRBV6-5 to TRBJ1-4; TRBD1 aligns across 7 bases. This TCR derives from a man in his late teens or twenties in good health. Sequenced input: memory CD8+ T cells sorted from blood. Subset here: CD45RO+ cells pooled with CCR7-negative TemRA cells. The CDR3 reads CASGPTGSLKLFF. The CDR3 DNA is TGTGCCAGCGGACCGACAGGGTCCTTAAAACTGTTTTTT.